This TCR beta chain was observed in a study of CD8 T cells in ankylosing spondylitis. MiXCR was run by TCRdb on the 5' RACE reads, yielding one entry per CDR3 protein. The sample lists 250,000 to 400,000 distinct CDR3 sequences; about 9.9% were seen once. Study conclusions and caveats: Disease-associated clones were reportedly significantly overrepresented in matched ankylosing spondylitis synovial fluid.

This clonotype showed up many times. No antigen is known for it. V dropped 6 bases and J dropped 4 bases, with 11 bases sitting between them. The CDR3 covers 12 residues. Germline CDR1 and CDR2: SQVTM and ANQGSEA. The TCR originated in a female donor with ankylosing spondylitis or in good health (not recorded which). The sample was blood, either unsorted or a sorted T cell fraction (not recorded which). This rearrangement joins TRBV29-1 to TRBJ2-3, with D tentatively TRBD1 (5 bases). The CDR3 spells CSVTQGADTQYF. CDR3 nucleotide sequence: TGCAGCGTGACCCAGGGTGCAGATACGCAGTATTTT.